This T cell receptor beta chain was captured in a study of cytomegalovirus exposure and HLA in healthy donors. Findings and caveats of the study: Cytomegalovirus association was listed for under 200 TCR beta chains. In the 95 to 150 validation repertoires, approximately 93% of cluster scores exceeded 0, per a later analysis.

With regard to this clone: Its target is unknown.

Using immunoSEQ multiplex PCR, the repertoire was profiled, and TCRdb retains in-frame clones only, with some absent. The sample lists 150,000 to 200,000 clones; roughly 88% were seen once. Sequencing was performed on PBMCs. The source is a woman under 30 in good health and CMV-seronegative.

The CDR3 DNA is TGTGCCACCGCACCGGGACAGGGGTTGAGTGAGCAGTTCTTC. This translates into CATAPGQGLSEQFF. The chain uses TRBV19 and TRBJ2-1, with TRBD1 identical over 10 bases. Germline-derived CDR1 and CDR2 are LNHDA and SQIVND (reference sequence). This CDR3 comprises 14 residues. The V gene end was trimmed by 10 bases and the J gene end by 9 bases; junction bases not matched to a gene: 12.